Following are 30 T cell receptor beta chains from one sample sequenced in a study of regulatory T cells in long-lasting Graves disease. Time point reported: newly diagnosed GD, antithyroid drugs for less than 3 months. RNA extracted from PBMCs served as the sequencing template. The TCR beta library used iRepertoire HTBI primers with Arm-PCR amplification of CDR3. MiXCR was run by TCRdb on the multiplex PCR reads, yielding one entry per CDR3 protein. The profile covers roughly 320,000 distinct CDR3 sequences, with over 15% appearing a single time and 25% to 30% taken by the ten largest. These data also featured in a second study, about T cells in Graves' hyperthyroidism and ophthalmopathy.

This material consisted of peripheral blood mononuclear cells (PBMCs), taken at new diagnosis, from a patient treated with antithyroid drugs. The source of these receptors is a man aged 40-49 years with Graves disease.

This clonotype was seen only a few times. This may arise from a read error, as a much more abundant clone is one base away. This rearrangement joins TRBV20-1 to TRBJ2-3; tentatively, D is TRBD2 (5 bases). The DNA matches TRBJ2-1 better at its end, which makes the J call doubtful. Germline CDR1 is DFQATT and CDR2 is SNEGSKA (reference sequence). This CDR3 contains 17 residues. The CDR3 DNA is TGCAGTGCTAGAGCCTCAGGACCAGCGGCCAGGAAGGGTGAGCAGTTCTTC. As protein: CSARASGPAARKGEQFF.

This clonotype showed up many times. This chain uses TRBV7-8 with TRBJ2-1; possible D gene TRBD2, 6 bases. The V gene's germline CDR1 is SGHVS and CDR2 FQNEAQ. V was shortened by 5 bases and J by 4 bases, with 15 bases between the two germline ends. The CDR3 is made up of 15 amino acids. CDR3 in DNA: TGTGCCAGCAGCCCTTGGATTAGCGGTTACAATGAGCAGTTCTTC. Encoded protein: CASSPWISGYNEQFF.

This clonotype was observed a few times. The chain joins TRBV7-2 to TRBJ2-1; TRBD2 matches at 9 bases. The CDR3 is 14 amino acids. Looked up from germline, CDR1 is SGHTA and CDR2 is FQGNSA. J lost 10 bases, V lost 5 bases, and 9 bases had no gene match. CDR3 nucleotides: TGTGCCAGCAGCCCAGTTAGCGGGGGATTGGAGCAGTTCTTC. It translates to CASSPVSGGLEQFF.

This clonotype showed up many times. J is TRBJ1-1 and V is TRBV20-1, with TRBD1 identical over 7 bases. The CDR3 covers 13 residues. Germline V lookup: CDR1 DFQATT, CDR2 SNEGSKA (reference sequence). V dropped 5 bases and J dropped 1; count of bases not matched to a gene: 4. The CDR3 spells CSASRTGNTEAFF. The CDR3 coding sequence is TGCAGTGCTTCCCGGACAGGGAACACTGAAGCTTTCTTT.

This clonotype was recorded at least ten times. V gene TRBV28 combines with J gene TRBJ2-5, with D unresolved. The CDR3 spans 13 residues. Germline CDR1 is MDHEN and CDR2 is SYDVKM. V shed 8 bases and J shed 4 bases, with 14 bases lying between them. CDR3 sequence reads: CASSPSERETQYF. The CDR3 coding sequence is TGTGCCAGCTCCCCAAGCGAGAGAGAGACCCAGTACTTC. The complete variable domain, with remaining parts taken from reference TRBV28 and TRBJ2-5, reads DVKVTQSSRYLVKRTGEKVFLECVQDMDHENMFWYRQDPGLGLRLIYFSYDVKMKEKGDIPEGYSVSREKKERFSLILESASTNQTSMYLCASSPSERETQYFGPGTRLLVL.

This clonotype was counted ten times or more. The chain has TRBV20-1 and TRBJ1-2, with D possibly matching TRBD1 (5 bases). Germline values: CDR1 DFQATT, CDR2 SNEGSKA (reference sequence). The CDR3 runs to 15 residues. Trimming removed 0 bases at V and 4 bases at J, with 15 bases between. The CDR3 spells CSARDGFGGSYGYTF. CDR3 nucleotides: TGCAGTGCTAGAGACGGGTTTGGGGGATCCTATGGCTACACCTTC.

The sample holds many counts of this clonotype. J is TRBJ1-2 and V is TRBV13; D gene ambiguous. V was cut by 1 base and J by 3 bases, with 15 bases left in between. Germline values: CDR1 PRHDT, CDR2 FYEKMQ (reference sequence). This CDR3 is 16 amino acids long. The CDR3: CASSLVVCFYDYGYTF. Here the CDR3 DNA reads TGTGCCAGCAGCTTAGTTGTCTGCTTCTATGACTATGGCTACACCTTC.

The rearrangement links TRBV7-2 to TRBJ2-2; D is undetermined. The germline gives CDR1 SGHTA, CDR2 FQGNSA. The V gene lost 3 bases and the J gene lost 2 bases, with 7 bases spanning the gap. The CDR3 is 14 residues long. This chain's CDR3 is CASSFVRNTGELFF. In DNA form, the CDR3 reads TGTGCCAGCAGCTTCGTAAGAAACACCGGGGAGCTGTTTTTT.

The rearrangement uses TRBV2 and TRBJ1-1; 8 bases are a match to TRBD1. The germline gives CDR1 SNHLY, CDR2 FYNNEI. The V gene end was trimmed by 4 bases and the J gene end by 5 bases; junction bases not matched to a gene: 12. The CDR3 contains 16 residues. The CDR3 spells CASSVGVSRGLTEAFF. CDR3 nucleotides: TGTGCCAGCAGTGTTGGAGTATCCAGGGGGCTGACTGAAGCTTTCTTT.

V gene TRBV5-1 combines with J gene TRBJ2-5; D may be TRBD1 or TRBD2 (5 bases each). The CDR3 sequence is 14 residues long. CDR1 is SGHRS, CDR2 YFSETQ, per germline. V was clipped by 3 bases and J by 5 bases, with 14 bases between them. CDR3 residues: CASSSGRPLETQYF. The CDR3 nucleotides read TGCGCCAGCAGCTCGGGGCGCCCCTTGGAGACCCAGTACTTC.

This clonotype came up once. A much larger clone is a single base away; this may be a read error. The CDR3 region is CSVMTGAKVDTQYF. The CDR3 DNA sequence: TGCAGCGTTATGACAGGGGCCAAGGTGGATACGCAGTATTTT. The chain joins TRBV29-1 to TRBJ2-3; 8 nucleotides align to TRBD1. CDR3 length: 14 residues. CDR1 is SQVTM, CDR2 ANQGSEA, per germline. Unmatched junction bases numbered 10, after V lost 5 bases and J lost 6 bases.

This clonotype showed up many times. The gene calls are TRBV20-1 and TRBJ2-7, with a weak D call TRBD2 (5 bases). The V end was cut by 6 bases, the J end by 6 bases, with 21 bases between. Per germline, CDR1 DFQATT and CDR2 SNEGSKA (reference sequence). CDR3 size: 14 residues. In DNA, the CDR3 is TGCAGTGCCACAAAGGGAGCCTATAGTTCCGAGCAGTACTTC. This gives the protein CSATKGAYSSEQYF.

This clonotype was counted at least ten times. The chain employs TRBV20-1 and TRBJ2-1; 7 bases are shared with TRBD2. The CDR3 runs to 16 residues. V trimming: 6 bases; J trimming: 7 bases; junction bases outside the gene matches: 18. Germline assignment: CDR1 DFQATT and CDR2 SNEGSKA (reference sequence). This CDR3 is CSAQTASGAYMNEQFF. CDR3 in DNA: TGCAGTGCCCAGACGGCAAGCGGGGCTTACATGAATGAGCAGTTCTTC.

This clonotype was detected only a few times. The V gene is TRBV5-4, the J gene TRBJ2-3; 9 positions match TRBD2. Germline CDR1 and CDR2: SGHNT and YYREEE (reference sequence). The length of the CDR3 is 15 residues. The V and J ends lost 1 base and 1 base, in that order; junction bases with no gene match: 1. The CDR3 loop is CASSLSGGRTDTQYF. The CDR3 nucleotides are TGTGCCAGCAGCTTGAGCGGGGGGCGCACAGATACGCAGTATTTT. Based on the CDR3 plus reference TRBV5-4 and TRBJ2-3, the full variable domain is ETGVTQSPTHLIKTRGQQVTLRCSSQSGHNTVSWYQQALGQGPQFIFQYYREEENGRGNFPPRFSGLQFPNYSSELNVNALELDDSALYLCASSLSGGRTDTQYFGPGTRLTVL.

This clonotype was counted many times. J is TRBJ2-1 and V is TRBV7-2, with 8 bases matching TRBD2. CDR1 SGHTA and CDR2 FQGNSA come from the germline V gene. V lost 6 bases and J lost 7; bases outside the gene matches: 11. The CDR3 runs to 15 residues. As DNA, the CDR3 is TGTGCCAGCAGTCCCGGGGGGGCTGGTTTGAATGAGCAGTTCTTC. Protein sequence: CASSPGGAGLNEQFF.

V gene TRBV7-9 combines with J gene TRBJ2-7, with D possibly matching TRBD1 (6 bases). The germline V and J ends were trimmed by 4 bases and 4 bases, with 23 bases remaining between them. The CDR3 has 17 amino acids. Germline CDR1 SEHNR, CDR2 FQNEAQ (reference sequence). CDR3 DNA sequence: TGTGCCAGCAGCTCTCATCCGACAGGCCGTATTGGGTACGAGCAGTACTTC. Protein product: CASSSHPTGRIGYEQYF.

Turning to this clonotype: A clone one base away is much larger, so this may be a read error. The gene calls are TRBV29-1 and TRBJ2-7; 9 positions match TRBD1. CDR1 SQVTM and CDR2 ANQGSEA come from the germline V gene. This CDR3 spans 15 amino acids. Germline trimming cut 6 bases from V and 2 bases from J; bases unmatched to any gene: 11. Written as DNA, the CDR3 is TGCAGCGTGAGGACAGGGGTCCCACCGCCCTACGAGCAGTACTTC. Its translation: CSVRTGVPPPYEQYF.

Many counts were recorded for this clonotype. The gene calls are TRBV11-2 and TRBJ2-3; D remains ambiguous. This CDR3 is 19 amino acids long. The germline CDR1 and CDR2 sequences are SGHAT and FQNNGV. V was shortened by 3 bases and J by 4 bases, with 26 bases between the two germline ends. The CDR3 nucleotides are TGTGCCAGCAGCTTGGGTAGGGTTGAAGGGTGGTGGGTCCCAGATACGCAGTATTTT. Amino acid sequence: CASSLGRVEGWWVPDTQYF.

This rearrangement joins TRBV28 to TRBJ2-6; 8 bases are a match to TRBD2. The trim removed 6 bases at V and 0 bases at J, leaving 7 bases unmatched. The CDR3 is 17 amino acids. The germline CDR1 and CDR2 sequences are MDHEN and SYDVKM. CDR3 DNA sequence: TGTGCCAGCAGCCGGGGGGGAAATCTCTCTGGGGCCAACGTCCTGACTTTC. It encodes CASSRGGNLSGANVLTF.

This clonotype has only a few counts. The chain uses TRBV5-1 and TRBJ1-1; 10 bases fit TRBD1. Germline CDR1 SGHRS, CDR2 YFSETQ. CDR3 length: 17 amino acids. The V gene end was trimmed by 4 bases and the J gene end by 3 bases; junction bases not matched to a gene: 12. Written as DNA, the CDR3 is TGCGCCAGCAGCCCGAGGCCGGACAGGGGGGGTCACACTGAAGCTTTCTTT. It yields the protein CASSPRPDRGGHTEAFF.

There are a few counts of this clonotype. The genes are TRBV20-1 and TRBJ2-1; 9 bases map to TRBD1. CDR1 is DFQATT and CDR2 is SNEGSKA in the germline V gene (reference sequence). V lost 4 bases to trimming and J lost 8 bases; unmatched junction nucleotides: 6. The CDR3 length is 13 residues. The CDR3 sequence: CSANDDRGYEQFF. Here the CDR3 DNA reads TGCAGTGCTAACGATGACAGGGGGTATGAGCAGTTCTTC.

This clonotype was counted many times. The chain carries TRBV7-2 and TRBJ2-1; the match to TRBD2 covers 11 bases. The CDR3 is 15 amino acids. The V and J ends lost 4 bases and 4 bases, in that order; junction bases with no gene match: 3. From germline, CDR1 is SGHTA and CDR2 FQGNSA. The CDR3 region has the DNA TGTGCCAGCAGCTCGGGACTAGCGGTTTACAATGAGCAGTTCTTC. Its translation: CASSSGLAVYNEQFF.

The gene calls are TRBV12-3 or TRBV12-4 and TRBJ1-1; D unresolved. This CDR3 comprises 13 residues. The V end was cut by 6 bases, the J end by 5 bases, with 13 bases between. The CDR3 DNA follows: TGTGCCAGCAGGCCTAGTTCTGGGACTGAAGCTTTCTTT. This sequence encodes CASRPSSGTEAFF.

This clonotype appeared a few times. This may be a read error: a much more frequent sequence differs by one nucleotide. The gene calls are TRBV6-5 and TRBJ2-1, with D possibly TRBD2 on 5 matching bases. The J call may not be correct, given that the DNA end is closer to TRBJ2-5. This CDR3 spans 15 amino acids. The germline V gene has CDR1 MNHEY and CDR2 SVGAGI. The DNA for the CDR3 is TGTGCCAGCAGTTGCTCCGGGATGAGAGAAGGGACCCAGTACTTC. Translation gives CASSCSGMREGTQYF.

This clonotype has a count of ten or more. An end of the junction does not agree with germline; a read error may underlie this. The chain employs TRBV5-1 and TRBJ2-3; D remains ambiguous. Germline values: CDR1 SGHRS, CDR2 YFSETQ. The CDR3 sequence is 16 residues long. This CDR3 is CASSQDTAVSTDTQYF. CDR3 nucleotides: TGTGCCAGCAGCCAAGATACGGCAGTCAGCACAGATACGCAGTATTTT.

This clonotype was seen many times. The rearrangement links TRBV20-1 to TRBJ2-7; unclear D gene. CDR1 is DFQATT, CDR2 SNEGSKA, per germline (reference sequence). The CDR3 totals 11 residues. V was shortened by 6 bases and J by 1 base, with 7 bases between the two germline ends. CDR3 DNA sequence: TGCAGTGCGCACCTGTCCTACGAGCAGTACTTC. Its translation: CSAHLSYEQYF.

The table lists this clonotype with many counts. CDR3 loop: CASSLEEGSEKLFF. Here the CDR3 DNA reads TGTGCCAGCAGCTTGGAGGAGGGGAGTGAAAAACTGTTTTTT. The chain joins TRBV7-2 to TRBJ1-4; D is possibly TRBD1 (5 bases). This CDR3 region has 14 residues. V was clipped by 3 bases and J by 7 bases, with 12 bases between them. The germline V gene encodes CDR1 SGHTA and CDR2 FQGNSA. The full variable domain, its missing parts supplied by reference TRBV7-2 and TRBJ1-4, is GAGVSQSPSNKVTEKGKDVELRCDPISGHTALYWYRQSLGQGLEFLIYFQGNSAPDKSGLPSDRFSAERTGGSVSTLTIQRTQQEDSAVYLCASSLEEGSEKLFFGSGTQLSVL.

This clonotype was observed many times. The J gene is TRBJ2-3, the V gene TRBV28; tentative D call: TRBD1 (6 bases). In germline, CDR1 is MDHEN, CDR2 SYDVKM. V lost 7 bases, J lost 2 bases, and 13 bases lay in between. The CDR3 runs to 14 residues. CDR3 loop: CASTGQKFTDTQYF. The CDR3 DNA follows: TGTGCCAGCACCGGACAGAAATTCACAGATACGCAGTATTTT.

This clonotype has only a few counts. The gene calls are TRBV12-3 or TRBV12-4 and TRBJ1-3; D unclear. This CDR3 has 14 residues. V dropped 3 bases and J dropped 0 bases, with 6 bases sitting between them. The CDR3 bases are TGTGCCAGCAGTTTGTATATCTCTGGAAACACCATATATTTT. Protein sequence: CASSLYISGNTIYF.

On this clonotype itself: A clone one base away is much larger, so this may be a read error. The chain links TRBV11-2 to TRBJ2-2, with 7 bases fitting TRBD1. The CDR3 is 19 residues long. Germline assignment: CDR1 SGHAT and CDR2 FQNNGV. This chain's CDR3 is CAGSLVSFGRDRNTGELFF. CDR3 DNA: TGTGCCGGCAGCTTAGTTTCATTCGGCCGGGACAGAAACACCGGGGAGCTGTTTTTT.